Shown below are 29 T cell receptor beta chains from a single sample sequenced in a study of spatial heterogeneity in lung cancer. Regarding the study as a whole: In tumors, expanded intratumoral alpha and beta TCR counts tracked mutation counts.

Time point here: sample taken at primary tumor resection. TCRdb reprocessed the 5' RACE reads via MiXCR and lists one record per CDR3 protein. Here the sample spans under 15,000 distinct CDR3 sequences, 4.7% being singletons. These TCRs are of unknown antigen specificity. Specimen: lung tumor tissue, collected at surgery. The receptors were sampled from a female donor with early-stage non-small cell lung cancer.

This clonotype has ten or more counts. Because the library targeted alpha chains, this beta chain is an off-target read whose size means little. The chain uses TRBV20-1 and TRBJ2-7, with D possibly TRBD2 on 6 matching bases. Deletions cut 4 bases from V and 2 bases from J, with 18 bases between. This CDR3 spans 15 amino acids. The germline CDR1 and CDR2 sequences are DFQATT and SNEGSKA (reference sequence). CDR3 sequence (DNA): TGCAGTGCTACCGTGGGGGGACTGAACCCCTACGAGCAGTACTTC. This gives the protein CSATVGGLNPYEQYF.

At least ten counts were recorded for this clonotype. Because this beta chain is a stray read in a library intended to capture alpha chains, its abundance should not be given much weight. V gene TRBV4-3 combines with J gene TRBJ1-2; D unclear. Trimming removed 0 bases from V and 2 bases from J, with 7 bases in between. CDR3 length: 14 residues. Germline loops: CDR1 LGHNA, CDR2 YSLEER. In DNA, the CDR3 is TGCGCCAGCAGCCAAGAGACCCTAAACTATGGCTACACCTTC. Protein sequence: CASSQETLNYGYTF.

This clonotype was recorded many times. Since it is a stray read in a library aimed at alpha chains, this beta chain has a size that is not meaningful. This rearrangement joins TRBV10-3 to TRBJ2-7; tentatively, D is TRBD2 (6 bases). The germline CDR1 and CDR2 sequences are ENHRY and SYGVKD. Trimming removed 5 bases from V and 5 bases from J, with 10 bases in between. The CDR3 covers 12 residues. Written as DNA, the CDR3 is TGTGCCATCAGTCCGCGGGGCGACGAGCAGTACTTC. It translates to CAISPRGDEQYF.

This clonotype came up many times. Since the library was made to target alpha chains, this beta chain is a stray read and its abundance is not meaningful. This chain's CDR3 is CASSYLAGAGSYEQYF. The DNA of the CDR3 is TGTGCCAGCAGTTACTTGGCAGGGGCGGGCTCCTACGAGCAGTACTTC. V and J are TRBV6-6 and TRBJ2-7, with D possibly matching TRBD1 (6 bases). In germline, CDR1 is MNHNY, CDR2 SVGAGI (reference sequence). V was clipped by 1 base and J by 0 bases, with 13 bases between them. This CDR3 is built from 16 residues.

This clonotype appeared many times. For a library built for alpha chains, this beta chain is a stray read; little rests on its size. This sequence joins TRBV5-1 and TRBJ1-1; 8 bases fit TRBD1. Trimming at V came to 2 bases and at J to 0 bases, leaving 9 bases not matched to a gene. This CDR3 has 17 residues. Germline V gene sequence: CDR1 SGHRS, CDR2 YFSETQ. CDR3: CASSLKSYRGMNTEAFF. Here the CDR3 DNA reads TGCGCCAGCAGCTTAAAATCTTACAGGGGGATGAACACTGAAGCTTTCTTT.

This clonotype was recorded a few times. A library made for alpha chains picked up this beta chain off target, so its size means little. The J gene is TRBJ2-5, the V gene TRBV6-4; 7 positions match TRBD2. The CDR3 is made up of 16 amino acids. V was pared by 7 bases and J by 6 bases, with 17 bases of the junction left unmatched. Germline V CDR1 and CDR2: MRHNA, SNTAGT. The CDR3 DNA is TGTGCCAGCAATCGAGAGGCGGGGGATTTCGTGCAGACCCAGTACTTC. Protein product: CASNREAGDFVQTQYF.

This clonotype was seen ten or more times. Since the library was made to target alpha chains, this beta chain is a stray read and its abundance is not meaningful. V and J are TRBV6-1 and TRBJ1-4; TRBD1 matches 9 bases. The CDR3 extends over 16 amino acids. Unmatched junction bases numbered 12, after V lost 6 bases and J lost 7 bases. Germline V gene sequence: CDR1 MNHNS, CDR2 SASEGT. The CDR3 here is CASRAWGTGTGEKLFF. The CDR3 DNA is TGTGCCAGCAGAGCCTGGGGGACAGGGACTGGTGAAAAACTGTTTTTT.

There are many counts of this clonotype. Found in a library prepared for alpha chains, this beta chain is an off-target read, and its abundance has little meaning. This rearrangement joins TRBV18 to TRBJ2-3; 8 bases line up with TRBD1. Germline V gene sequence: CDR1 KGHSH, CDR2 LQKENI. V was clipped by 2 bases and J by 6 bases; unmatched bases: 10. This CDR3 spans 16 amino acids. The chain's CDR3 is CASSPRGQVFRDTQYF. CDR3 nucleotide sequence: TGTGCCAGCTCACCAAGGGGACAGGTCTTTCGTGATACGCAGTATTTT.

This clonotype was seen ten or more times. The library was built for alpha chains, so this beta chain is an off-target read and its size means little. The V call is TRBV20-1, the J call TRBJ1-1; unclear D gene. The CDR3 consists of 14 residues. From germline, CDR1 is DFQATT and CDR2 SNEGSKA (reference sequence). V lost 4 bases and J lost 3, with 15 bases in between. CDR3 in amino acids: CSAKVGAGDTEAFF. The CDR3 DNA sequence: TGCAGTGCTAAAGTCGGAGCCGGAGACACTGAAGCTTTCTTT.

In its sample, this clonotype was seen many times. For a library built for alpha chains, this beta chain is a stray read; little rests on its size. The V gene is TRBV7-2, the J gene TRBJ1-1; tentative D call: TRBD1 (5 bases). CDR1 and CDR2 from the germline V gene are SGHTA and FQGNSA. Trimming pared 0 bases from V and 4 bases from J, leaving 15 bases between. The CDR3 totals 16 residues. CDR3 DNA sequence: TGTGCCAGCAGCTTAGCTAGGGGAACGGTGAGCACTGAAGCTTTCTTT. Encoded protein: CASSLARGTVSTEAFF.

At least ten counts were recorded for this clonotype. Within a library made for alpha chains, this beta chain is off target, and its count is uninformative. The V call is TRBV28, the J call TRBJ2-5; D call uncertain. V lost 5 bases, J lost 5 bases, and 9 bases lay in between. This CDR3 is built from 12 residues. Germline V gives CDR1 MDHEN, CDR2 SYDVKM. CDR3 protein: CASSQEPETQYF. In DNA form, the CDR3 reads TGTGCCAGCAGTCAAGAACCCGAGACCCAGTACTTC. The whole variable domain, filled in from reference TRBV28 and TRBJ2-5, reads DVKVTQSSRYLVKRTGEKVFLECVQDMDHENMFWYRQDPGLGLRLIYFSYDVKMKEKGDIPEGYSVSREKKERFSLILESASTNQTSMYLCASSQEPETQYFGPGTRLLVL.

This clonotype was observed many times. In a library made to pick up alpha chains, this beta chain is a stray read with a size that means little. The J gene is TRBJ2-5, the V gene TRBV7-6, with 8 nucleotides matching TRBD2. Trimming cost V 5 bases and J 4 bases; bases outside gene matches: 6. Germline CDR1 and CDR2: SGHVS and FNYEAQ. There are 14 residues in the CDR3. The CDR3 coding sequence is TGTGCCAGCAGCCTTGGGACTAGTAGAGAGACCCAGTACTTC. This codes for CASSLGTSRETQYF. Together with reference TRBV7-6 and TRBJ2-5, the CDR3 gives the full variable domain: GAGVSQSPRYKVTKRGQDVALRCDPISGHVSLYWYRQALGQGPEFLTYFNYEAQQDKSGLPNDRFSAERPEGSISTLTIQRTEQRDSAMYRCASSLGTSRETQYFGPGTRLLVL.

At least ten counts were recorded for this clonotype. In a library made to pick up alpha chains, this beta chain is a stray read with a size that means little. V is TRBV20-1 and J is TRBJ1-5, with D unclear. This CDR3 spans 16 amino acids. V shed 3 bases and J shed 2 bases, with 17 bases lying between them. CDR1 and CDR2 from the germline V gene are DFQATT and SNEGSKA (reference sequence). CDR3 loop: CSARDPHYEGNQPQHF. CDR3 in DNA: TGCAGTGCTAGGGACCCCCATTACGAGGGCAATCAGCCCCAGCATTTT.

This clonotype was observed many times. With the library built for alpha chains, this beta chain is off target and its frequency is not meaningful. The rearrangement links TRBV28 to TRBJ2-2; 7 bases are a match to TRBD1. V gave up 7 bases and J gave up 2 bases; unmatched junction bases: 10. The CDR3 consists of 16 residues. Germline lookup yields CDR1 MDHEN and CDR2 SYDVKM. The CDR3 nucleotides read TGTGCCAGCAAAGCGACAGGGCCCGGAAACACCGGGGAGCTGTTTTTT. The encoded protein is CASKATGPGNTGELFF.

This clonotype showed up just a few times. This beta chain is a stray sequence in a library constructed for alpha chains; its clone size is not meaningful. The genes are TRBV2 and TRBJ2-1; 9 nucleotides match TRBD1. V lost 6 bases, J lost 4 bases, and 7 bases stayed unmatched. This CDR3 is built from 15 residues. From germline, CDR1 is SNHLY and CDR2 FYNNEI. The CDR3 DNA sequence: TGTGCCAGCAGCGTACAGGGGGCCGCTTACAATGAGCAGTTCTTC. It yields the protein CASSVQGAAYNEQFF.

This clonotype was detected ten times or more. This beta chain was picked up by a library intended for alpha chains and is off target, so its count carries little meaning. CDR3 amino acids: CASSFRGNEQFF. Here the CDR3 DNA reads TGTGCCAGCAGCTTTAGGGGAAACGAGCAGTTCTTC. The V call is TRBV13, the J call TRBJ2-1; a possible D gene is TRBD1 (5 bases). Germline V gives CDR1 PRHDT, CDR2 FYEKMQ (reference sequence). Trimming took 3 bases from V and 10 from J, leaving 10 bases between them. There are 12 residues in the CDR3. The full variable domain, with the rest looked up from reference TRBV13 and TRBJ2-1, is AAGVIQSPRHLIKEKRETATLKCYPIPRHDTVYWYQQGPGQDPQFLISFYEKMQSDKGSIPDRFSAQQFSDYHSELNMSSLELGDSALYFCASSFRGNEQFFGPGTRLTVL.

This clonotype was found a few times. With the library built for alpha chains, this beta chain is off target and its frequency is not meaningful. The chain uses TRBV12-5 and TRBJ1-2; the match to TRBD1 covers 9 bases. Per germline, CDR1 LGHNT and CDR2 FRNRAP. V shed 4 bases and J 6 bases; nucleotides not matched to a gene: 6. The CDR3 is made up of 14 amino acids. The CDR3 nucleotides are TGTGCTAGTGGTTCACAGGGGGCGAAACATGGCTACACCTTC. Translation gives CASGSQGAKHGYTF. Full variable domain (remainder filled in from reference TRBV12-5 and TRBJ1-2): DARVTQTPRHKVTEMGQEVTMRCQPILGHNTVFWYRQTMMQGLELLAYFRNRAPLDDSGMPKDRFSAEMPDATLATLKIQPSEPRDSAVYFCASGSQGAKHGYTFGSGTRLTVV.

The table lists this clonotype with many counts. This beta chain is a stray read from a library made for alpha chains; its abundance is not meaningful. V is TRBV2 and J is TRBJ2-7; D perhaps matches TRBD1 (6 bases). The CDR3 covers 13 residues. CDR1 is SNHLY and CDR2 is FYNNEI in the germline V gene. V lost 6 bases and J lost 2, with 11 bases in between. The CDR3: CASRQGPTYEQYF. The CDR3 bases are TGTGCCAGCAGACAGGGACCGACCTACGAGCAGTACTTC. Based on the CDR3 plus reference TRBV2 and TRBJ2-7, the full variable domain is EPEVTQTPSHQVTQMGQEVILRCVPISNHLYFYWYRQILGQKVEFLVSFYNNEISEKSEIFDDQFSVERPDGSNFTLKIRSTKLEDSAMYFCASRQGPTYEQYFGPGTRLTVT.

This clonotype was counted ten times or more. This beta chain is an off-target read within a library intended for alpha chains, so its frequency means little. This chain uses TRBV20-1 with TRBJ1-2; no clear D gene. With 2 bases removed from V and 2 bases from J, the gap between germline ends came to 6 bases. The CDR3 is 12 residues long. Germline CDR1 DFQATT, CDR2 SNEGSKA (reference sequence). In nucleotides, the CDR3 is TGCAGTGCTAGACTGATCAACTATGGCTACACCTTC. Residues: CSARLINYGYTF.

Concerning this clonotype: A library made for alpha chains picked up this beta chain off target, so its size means little. The genes are TRBV19 and TRBJ1-5, with no clear D. The CDR3 is 16 amino acids. Germline CDR1 LNHDA, CDR2 SQIVND (reference sequence). The V and J ends lost 3 bases and 0 bases respectively, with 12 bases between them. DNA of the CDR3: TGTGCCAGTAGTATTGCGAACAGAGTTAGCAATCAGCCCCAGCATTTT. Translation gives CASSIANRVSNQPQHF. Full variable domain (remainder filled in from reference TRBV19 and TRBJ1-5): DGGITQSPKYLFRKEGQNVTLSCEQNLNHDAMYWYRQDPGQGLRLIYYSQIVNDFQKGDIAEGYSVSREKKESFPLTVTSAQKNPTAFYLCASSIANRVSNQPQHFGDGTRLSIL.

This clonotype was found many times. This beta chain lies outside the target of a library built for alpha chains; its clone size means little. The gene calls are TRBV20-1 and TRBJ2-5, with 7 nucleotides matching TRBD1. This CDR3 is built from 13 residues. The V and J ends lost 6 bases and 2 bases, in that order; junction bases with no gene match: 6. Germline V CDR1 and CDR2: DFQATT, SNEGSKA (reference sequence). The DNA for the CDR3 is TGCAGTGCAGGAGACAGGGAACAAGAGACCCAGTACTTC. Its translation: CSAGDREQETQYF.

This clonotype appeared many times. This beta chain slipped into a library made for alpha chains as a stray read, so its size is not meaningful. The chain carries TRBV7-9 and TRBJ2-1; D not resolved. Germline V gene sequence: CDR1 SEHNR, CDR2 FQNEAQ (reference sequence). The length of the CDR3 is 12 residues. Trimming pared 6 bases from V and 7 bases from J, leaving 10 bases between. For the CDR3, the DNA is TGTGCCAGCAGGTCTATGGGTAATGAGCAGTTCTTC. It encodes CASRSMGNEQFF.

This clonotype was counted ten times or more. This beta chain was picked up by a library intended for alpha chains and is off target, so its count carries little meaning. The chain has TRBV7-2 and TRBJ2-1; 10 bases align to TRBD2. In germline, CDR1 is SGHTA, CDR2 FQGNSA. The junction had 4 bases not matched to a gene; V was cut back by 5 bases and J by 3 bases. There are 15 residues in the CDR3. CDR3 region: CASSAQRGGYNEQFF. DNA for the CDR3: TGTGCCAGCAGCGCTCAGCGGGGGGGCTACAATGAGCAGTTCTTC.

This clonotype was counted at least ten times. The size of this beta chain means little, since it is a stray read in a library made for alpha chains. This chain joins TRBV28 and TRBJ1-2; D is unclear. V lost 7 bases to trimming and J lost 6 bases, with 15 bases between them. The CDR3 consists of 13 residues. Germline V CDR1 and CDR2: MDHEN, SYDVKM. The CDR3 nucleotides are TGTGCCAGCACCTTTCGGGCATTGAATGGCTACACCTTC. Encoded protein: CASTFRALNGYTF.

This clonotype was detected a few times. This beta chain was picked up by a library intended for alpha chains and is off target, so its count carries little meaning. The J gene is TRBJ2-3, the V gene TRBV5-1; 7 bases match TRBD1. The V gene's germline CDR1 is SGHRS and CDR2 YFSETQ. The CDR3 runs 16 residues. J lost 5 bases, V lost 0 bases, and 9 bases had no gene match. CDR3 in amino acids: CASSLATAGGGDTQYF. The CDR3 DNA follows: TGCGCCAGCAGCTTGGCCACGGCAGGGGGTGGAGATACGCAGTATTTT.

This clonotype was seen many times. This beta chain is an off-target read within a library intended for alpha chains, so its frequency means little. The DNA of the CDR3 is TGCAGCGTTGAGGGAGCGGCAGAGACCCAGTACTTC. Its protein is CSVEGAAETQYF. J is TRBJ2-5 and V is TRBV29-1; perhaps TRBD2 as D (5 bases). From germline, CDR1 is SQVTM and CDR2 ANQGSEA. This CDR3 comprises 12 residues. V lost 3 bases to trimming and J lost 4 bases, with 9 bases between them.

This clonotype was counted many times. This beta chain is an off-target read within a library intended for alpha chains, so its frequency means little. The V and J genes are TRBV5-1 and TRBJ2-4, with D perhaps matching TRBD1 or TRBD2 (5 bases each). Germline values: CDR1 SGHRS, CDR2 YFSETQ. V lost 4 bases and J lost 4, with 15 bases in between. This CDR3 has 15 residues. As DNA, the CDR3 is TGCGCCAGCAGCCCCTGGGTGGGGGAGAAAAACATTCAGTACTTC. Translating gives CASSPWVGEKNIQYF. Combining the CDR3 with reference TRBV5-1 and TRBJ2-4 gives the whole variable domain KAGVTQTPRYLIKTRGQQVTLSCSPISGHRSVSWYQQTPGQGLQFLFEYFSETQRNKGNFPGRFSGRQFSNSRSEMNVSTLELGDSALYLCASSPWVGEKNIQYFGAGTRLSVL.

This clonotype was counted at least ten times. Within a library made for alpha chains, this beta chain is off target, and its count is uninformative. V and J are TRBV4-1 and TRBJ2-7; 8 positions agree with TRBD2. V shed 1 base, J shed 7 bases, and the junction held 6 bases outside the gene matches. The CDR3 sequence is 14 residues long. Germline V gene sequence: CDR1 MGHRA, CDR2 YSYEKL. The CDR3: CASSQAGGLEEQYF. The CDR3 coding sequence is TGCGCCAGCAGCCAAGCGGGGGGGCTAGAAGAGCAGTACTTC.

This clonotype showed up many times. The library was prepared for alpha chains; this beta chain is a stray read, so its frequency means little. The chain links TRBV7-9 to TRBJ2-3, with a weak D call TRBD2 (6 bases). Germline CDR1 SEHNR, CDR2 FQNEAQ (reference sequence). CDR3 size: 15 residues. V was cut by 3 bases and J by 6 bases, with 16 bases left in between. The CDR3 DNA reads as TGTGCCAGCAGCTTTAATGGGCGGGGTGAGGATACGCAGTATTTT. This translates into CASSFNGRGEDTQYF.